The 5 T cell receptor beta chains below come from one sample, sequenced in a study of PD-1 blockade in classical Hodgkin lymphoma. Each patient's relapse followed autologous stem cell transplantation, and brentuximab vedotin exposure varied. Profiled with immunoSEQ multiplex PCR; TCRdb holds only in-frame clones, not every one. The repertoire holds 50,000 or so clones, 73% seen once, with about 15% in the top ten. The sample in question was peripheral blood mononuclear cells (PBMCs), obtained before the second cycle of nivolumab. The receptors were sampled from a human donor with classical Hodgkin lymphoma.

This chain uses TRBV10-3 with TRBJ1-1, with D tentatively TRBD1 (5 bases). The CDR3 extends over 13 amino acids. Trimming left V 6 bases short and J 7 bases short, with 15 bases between. Germline CDR1 and CDR2: ENHRY and SYGVKD. Here the CDR3 reads CAIRITGDDEAFF. In nucleotides, the CDR3 is TGTGCCATCAGAATAACCGGGGACGATGAAGCTTTCTTT.

The chain is built from TRBV18 and TRBJ2-5; unclear D gene. Trimming stripped 2 bases from V and 5 bases from J, with 9 bases between. This CDR3 is built from 13 residues. Germline V lookup: CDR1 KGHSH, CDR2 LQKENI. CDR3 sequence (DNA): TGTGCCAGCTCACCAACCCCGCGGGAGACCCAGTACTTC. Translated, it gives CASSPTPRETQYF.

V and J are TRBV4-1 and TRBJ2-7; the match to TRBD2 covers 7 bases. The V segment lost 3 bases and the J segment 3 bases; nucleotides outside the gene matches: 11. This CDR3 contains 16 residues. Germline V gives CDR1 MGHRA, CDR2 YSYEKL. The CDR3 is CASSQLADWGDYEQYF. As DNA, the CDR3 is TGCGCCAGCAGCCAGCTAGCGGACTGGGGGGACTACGAGCAGTACTTC.

V usage is TRBV9 and J usage is TRBJ2-3, with D hard to call. V lost 0 bases and J 1 base, leaving 9 bases between the germline ends. The CDR3 spans 15 residues. The germline CDR1 and CDR2 sequences are SGDLS and YYNGEE. The CDR3 bases are TGTGCCAGCAGCGTAGAACCTGGGGGCACAGATACGCAGTATTTT. Translated, it gives CASSVEPGGTDTQYF.

This clone has a handful of counts. This rearrangement joins TRBV25-1 to TRBJ2-1; D uncertain. Trimming removed 3 bases at V and 7 bases at J, with 7 bases between. Per germline, CDR1 MGHDK and CDR2 SYGVNS. The CDR3 is 12 residues long. As DNA, the CDR3 is TGTGCCAGCAGTGACCTAGATAATGAGCAGTTCTTC. Amino acid sequence: CASSDLDNEQFF. Looking up the rest from reference TRBV25-1 and TRBJ2-1 gives the full variable domain: EADIYQTPRYLVIGTGKKITLECSQTMGHDKMYWYQQDPGMELHLIHYSYGVNSTEKGDLSSESTVSRIRTEHFPLTLESARPSHTSQYLCASSDLDNEQFFGPGTRLTVL.